Below are 10 T cell receptor beta chains sequenced from a single sample in a study of blood T cell repertoires in COVID-19 (dated by TCRdb to 2018 to 2021). The library was generated by the immunoSEQ multiplex PCR assay. TCRdb took this table from immuneACCESS and kept in-frame rearrangements with V and J called. Such tables lack part of the clones; where checked against another copy, unresolved V genes explain under half of the gap, and the rest is unexplained. The sample data list 120,000 to 150,000 clones, and roughly 88% of these were observed just once. Of the sample, 6.5% to 9.5% falls within the top ten clones. The sequenced material came from peripheral blood. Receptors originate from a woman aged 55 to 70 with COVID-19, enrolled during active disease.

This chain uses TRBV10-2 with TRBJ1-1; weak D call: TRBD1 (6 bases). Germline CDR1 and CDR2: WSHSY and SAAADI. CDR3 length: 13 residues. Deletions cut 8 bases from V and 5 bases from J, with 15 bases between. In nucleotides, the CDR3 is TGCGCCAGCGTACAGGGCGGTCAGACTGAAGCTTTCTTT. It translates to CASVQGGQTEAFF.

This chain connects TRBV2 to TRBJ1-2; D not resolved. The V gene lost 6 bases and the J gene lost 7 bases, with 9 bases spanning the gap. The CDR3 loop spans 11 amino acids. Looked up from germline, CDR1 is SNHLY and CDR2 is FYNNEI. Here the CDR3 DNA reads TGTGCCAGCAGGTTGGCGGCTGGCTACACCTTC. It encodes CASRLAAGYTF.

This sequence joins TRBV5-4 and TRBJ1-1, with no clear D. The CDR3 contains 14 residues. Germline-derived CDR1 and CDR2 are SGHNT and YYREEE (reference sequence). Trimming took 3 bases from V and 1 from J, leaving 10 bases between them. The CDR3 coding sequence is TGTGCCAGCAGCTCACCGGAGCAGAACACTGAAGCTTTCTTT. This translates into CASSSPEQNTEAFF.

The chain joins TRBV2 to TRBJ1-2, with TRBD1 as a possible D gene (6 bases). V was shortened by 8 bases and J by 3 bases, with 7 bases between the two germline ends. This CDR3 has 11 amino acids. Per germline, CDR1 SNHLY and CDR2 FYNNEI. The CDR3 DNA follows: TGTGCCAGCTGGACAGACTATGGCTACACCTTC. It translates to CASWTDYGYTF.

J is TRBJ1-2 and V is TRBV18; perhaps TRBD1 as D (5 bases). The CDR3 runs 14 residues. Germline CDR1 reads KGHSH; CDR2 reads LQKENI. Trimming cost V 3 bases and J 5 bases, with 13 bases left between them. The CDR3 DNA reads as TGTGCCAGCTCACCTTCAAGGGGTGGGTATGGCTACACCTTC. Its protein is CASSPSRGGYGYTF.

The V gene is TRBV5-4, the J gene TRBJ2-2; TRBD1 agrees at 9 bases. The CDR3 contains 15 residues. J was trimmed by 5 bases and V by 4 bases; bases with no gene match: 6. Per the germline V gene, CDR1 is SGHNT and CDR2 is YYREEE (reference sequence). DNA for the CDR3: TGTGCCAGCAGCGACAGGGGGGTTTGGACCGGGGAGCTGTTTTTT. This sequence encodes CASSDRGVWTGELFF.

The rearrangement uses TRBV6-2 or TRBV6-3 and TRBJ1-1, with TRBD1 matching over 8 bases. After removal of 2 bases from V and 5 bases from J, the junction contained 13 bases not matched to a gene. This CDR3 has 17 amino acids. Germline V lookup: CDR1 MNHEY, CDR2 SVGEGT. In DNA form, the CDR3 reads TGTGCCAGCAGTTACCTACTCGGACAGGGAGGGTGGACTGAAGCTTTCTTT. Residues: CASSYLLGQGGWTEAFF.

The chain is built from TRBV5-1 and TRBJ2-7; 7 bases line up with TRBD1. The CDR3 is 16 amino acids. V dropped 0 bases and J dropped 0; count of bases not matched to a gene: 6. Per the germline V gene, CDR1 is SGHRS and CDR2 is YFSETQ. CDR3 loop: CASSLGQGVFSYEQYF. The CDR3 bases are TGCGCCAGCAGCTTGGGGCAGGGGGTTTTCTCCTACGAGCAGTACTTC.

The chain recombines TRBV19 with TRBJ1-4; D remains unclear. Trimming removed 7 bases from V and 8 bases from J, with 8 bases in between. Looked up from germline, CDR1 is LNHDA and CDR2 is SQIVND (reference sequence). This CDR3 is built from 11 residues. The CDR3 DNA reads as TGTGCCAGTACCTTAGAAGAAAAACTGTTTTTT. Its protein product is CASTLEEKLFF.

The chain recombines TRBV10-1 with TRBJ2-1; D is perhaps TRBD2 (5 bases). Germline assignment: CDR1 WNHNN and CDR2 SYGVQD (reference sequence). The CDR3 is 13 residues long. V was shortened by 6 bases and J by 8 bases, with 14 bases between the two germline ends. CDR3 amino acids: CASSTGPRDEQFF. CDR3 DNA: TGCGCCAGCAGCACCGGGCCGAGGGATGAGCAGTTCTTC.